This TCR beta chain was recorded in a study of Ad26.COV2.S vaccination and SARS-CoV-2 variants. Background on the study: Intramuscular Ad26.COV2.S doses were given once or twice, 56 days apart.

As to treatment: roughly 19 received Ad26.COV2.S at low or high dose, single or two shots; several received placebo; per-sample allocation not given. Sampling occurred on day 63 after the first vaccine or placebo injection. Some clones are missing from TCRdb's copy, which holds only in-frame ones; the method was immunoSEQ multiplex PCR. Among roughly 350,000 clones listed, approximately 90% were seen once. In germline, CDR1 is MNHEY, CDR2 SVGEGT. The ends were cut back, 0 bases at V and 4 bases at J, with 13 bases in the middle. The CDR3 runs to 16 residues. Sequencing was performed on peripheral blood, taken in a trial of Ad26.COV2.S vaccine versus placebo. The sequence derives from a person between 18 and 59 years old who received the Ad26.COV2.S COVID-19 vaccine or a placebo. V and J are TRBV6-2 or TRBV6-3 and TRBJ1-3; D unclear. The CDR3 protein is CASSYSPPRWGNTIYF. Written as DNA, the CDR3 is TGTGCCAGCAGTTACTCTCCACCTCGTTGGGGAAACACCATATATTTT.